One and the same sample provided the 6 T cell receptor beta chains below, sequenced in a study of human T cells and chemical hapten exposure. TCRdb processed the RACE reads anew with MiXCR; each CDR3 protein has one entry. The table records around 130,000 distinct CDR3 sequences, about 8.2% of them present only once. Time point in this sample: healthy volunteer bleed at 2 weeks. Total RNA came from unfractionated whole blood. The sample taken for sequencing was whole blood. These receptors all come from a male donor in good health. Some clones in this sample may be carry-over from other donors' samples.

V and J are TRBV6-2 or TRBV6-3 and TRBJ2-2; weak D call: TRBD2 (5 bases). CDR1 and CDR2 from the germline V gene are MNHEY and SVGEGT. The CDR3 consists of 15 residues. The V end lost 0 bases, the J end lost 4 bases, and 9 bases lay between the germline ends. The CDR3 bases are TGTGCCAGCAGTTACTCCGGGGTAGTCACCGGGGAGCTGTTTTTT. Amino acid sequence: CASSYSGVVTGELFF.

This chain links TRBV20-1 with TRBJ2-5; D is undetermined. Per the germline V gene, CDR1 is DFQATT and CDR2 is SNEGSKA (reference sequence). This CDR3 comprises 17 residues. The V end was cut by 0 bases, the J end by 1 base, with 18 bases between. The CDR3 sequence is CSARDYRTPGSQETQYF. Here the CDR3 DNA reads TGCAGTGCTAGAGATTATCGAACGCCCGGTTCCCAAGAGACCCAGTACTTC.

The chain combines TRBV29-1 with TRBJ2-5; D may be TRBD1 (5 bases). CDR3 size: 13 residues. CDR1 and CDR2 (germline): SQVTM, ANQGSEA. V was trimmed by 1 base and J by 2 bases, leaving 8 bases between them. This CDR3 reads CSVEGRAQETQYF. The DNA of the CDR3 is TGCAGCGTTGAAGGCAGGGCTCAAGAGACCCAGTACTTC.

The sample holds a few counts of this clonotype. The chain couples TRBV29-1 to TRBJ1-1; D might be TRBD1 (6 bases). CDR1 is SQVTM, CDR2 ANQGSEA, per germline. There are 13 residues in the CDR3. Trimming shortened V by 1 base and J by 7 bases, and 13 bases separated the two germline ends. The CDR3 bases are TGCAGCGTTGAAGGGACAGACCACGATGAAGCTTTCTTT. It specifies CSVEGTDHDEAFF.

The CDR3 DNA reads as TGTGCCAGCAGCCAGCCCCAGGGAGGTGTTCATGGCTACACCTTC. As protein: CASSQPQGGVHGYTF. The rearrangement uses TRBV4-2 and TRBJ1-2; tentatively, D is TRBD1 (5 bases). This CDR3 comprises 15 residues. Germline V lookup: CDR1 LGHNA, CDR2 YNFKEQ. Trimming stripped 3 bases from V and 6 bases from J, with 17 bases between.

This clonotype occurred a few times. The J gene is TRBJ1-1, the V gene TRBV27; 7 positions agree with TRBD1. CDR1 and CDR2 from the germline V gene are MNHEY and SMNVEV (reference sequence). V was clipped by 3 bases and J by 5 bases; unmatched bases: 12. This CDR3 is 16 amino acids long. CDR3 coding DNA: TGTGCCAGCAGTTTTCTTATGGTCCAGGGGGGGACTGAAGCTTTCTTT. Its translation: CASSFLMVQGGTEAFF.